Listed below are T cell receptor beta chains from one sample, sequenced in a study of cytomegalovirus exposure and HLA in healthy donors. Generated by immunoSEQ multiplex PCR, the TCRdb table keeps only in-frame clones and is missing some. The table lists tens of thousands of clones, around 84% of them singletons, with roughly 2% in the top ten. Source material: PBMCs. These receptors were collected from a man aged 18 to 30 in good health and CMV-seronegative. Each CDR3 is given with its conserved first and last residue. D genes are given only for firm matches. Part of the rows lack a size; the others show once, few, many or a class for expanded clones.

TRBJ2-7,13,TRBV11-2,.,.,TGTGCCAGCAGCCCCCAAGGAGGGTACGAGCAGTACTTC,CASSPQGGYEQYF
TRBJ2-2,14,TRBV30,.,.,TGTGCCTGGAGTGCAGGGCCTAGCACCGGGGAGCTGTTTTTT,CAWSAGPSTGELFF
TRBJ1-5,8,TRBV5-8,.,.,TGTGCCAGCAGCCTCCGGGATTTT,CASSLRDF
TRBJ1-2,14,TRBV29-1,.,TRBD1,TGCAGCGTTGACCCTGGGACAGGAATATTCGGCTACACCTTC,CSVDPGTGIFGYTF
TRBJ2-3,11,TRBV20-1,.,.,TGCAGTGAGGGGCATCAAGATACGCAGTATTTT,CSEGHQDTQYF
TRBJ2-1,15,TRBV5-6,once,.,TGTGCCAGCAGCTCGCCCGGGCAGGGCTACAATGAGCAGTTCTTC,CASSSPGQGYNEQFF
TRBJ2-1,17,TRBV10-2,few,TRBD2,TGCGCCAGCAGTCACCCCCGGACTAGCGGGAGGGCCGATGAGCAGTTCTTC,CASSHPRTSGRADEQFF
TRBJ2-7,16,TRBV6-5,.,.,TGTGCCAGCAGTTACTCGGGGGGAGCACCCCCATCCGAGCAGTACTTC,CASSYSGGAPPSEQYF
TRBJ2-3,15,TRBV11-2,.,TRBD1,TGTGCCAGCAGCTCCCGGGACAGGGGCCCAGATACGCAGTATTTT,CASSSRDRGPDTQYF
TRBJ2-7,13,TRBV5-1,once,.,TGCGCCAGCAGCTTTGAGGGCTCCTACGAGCAGTACTTC,CASSFEGSYEQYF
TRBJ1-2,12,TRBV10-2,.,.,TGCGCCAGCAGTGACCTGAGGAAGGGCTACACCTTC,CASSDLRKGYTF
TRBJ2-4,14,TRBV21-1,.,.,TGTGCCAGCAGCAAAGACAGGGCCAAAAACATTCAGTACTTC,CASSKDRAKNIQYF
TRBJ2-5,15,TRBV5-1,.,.,TGCGCCAGCAGCTTGCTGCGGGACAGCTATAGTACCCAGTACTTC,CASSLLRDSYSTQYF
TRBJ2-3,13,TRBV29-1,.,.,TGCTGCGTTGGGAGACCGAGCACAGATACGCAGTATTTT,CCVGRPSTDTQYF
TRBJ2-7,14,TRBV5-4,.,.,TGTGCCAGCAGCCTTGCGGGACAGTCCTACGAGCAGTACTTC,CASSLAGQSYEQYF
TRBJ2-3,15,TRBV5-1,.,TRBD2,TGCGCCAGCAGCGAGGGAGGGCCAATAACAGATACGCAGTATTTT,CASSEGGPITDTQYF
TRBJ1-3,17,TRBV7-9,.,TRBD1,TGTGCCAGCAGCCCGACAGGGGGGCTCTTCTCTGGAAACACCATATATTTT,CASSPTGGLFSGNTIYF
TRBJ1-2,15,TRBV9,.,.,TGTGCCAGCAGCGTAGCAGGGGCGGTGCGGGATGGCTACACCTTC,CASSVAGAVRDGYTF
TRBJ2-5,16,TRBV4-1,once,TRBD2,TGCGCCAGCAGCCACCCTGCCCTAGCGGGAGCGGAGACCCAGTACTTC,CASSHPALAGAETQYF
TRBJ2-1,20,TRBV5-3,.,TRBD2,TGTGCCAGAAGCTTCCTTCGTCGCCGTCTAGCGGGGTCTTACTACAATGAGCAGTTCTTC,CARSFLRRRLAGSYYNEQFF
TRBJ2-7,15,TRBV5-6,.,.,TGTGCCAGCAGCCCGGGCGGGGACGGGACCTACGAGCAGTACTTC,CASSPGGDGTYEQYF
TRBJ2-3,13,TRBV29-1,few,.,TGCAGCGTAGACAGTGCTAGCACAGATACGCAGTATTTT,CSVDSASTDTQYF
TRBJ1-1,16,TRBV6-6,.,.,TGTGCCAGCACCGACTTAGGGGAGGGGCTGGGCACTGAAGCTTTCTTT,CASTDLGEGLGTEAFF
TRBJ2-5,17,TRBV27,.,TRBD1,TGTGCCAGCAGTTTTCGGCGGGACAGGAAGGGCCAAGAGACCCAGTACTTC,CASSFRRDRKGQETQYF
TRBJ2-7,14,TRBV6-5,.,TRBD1,TGTGCCAGCAGTCTGGACAGGGTCCGCTGGGAGCAGTACTTC,CASSLDRVRWEQYF
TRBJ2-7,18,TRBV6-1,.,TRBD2,TGTGCCAGCAGTGGTTCGCTAGCGGGAGGGGGATCAACCTACGAGCAGTACTTC,CASSGSLAGGGSTYEQYF
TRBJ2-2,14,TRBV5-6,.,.,TGTGCCAGCAATTTGCCGTGGGGGGACGGGGAGCTGTTTTTT,CASNLPWGDGELFF
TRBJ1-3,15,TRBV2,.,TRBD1,TGTGCCAGCACCGGACAGGGTCTTTCTGGAAACACCATATATTTT,CASTGQGLSGNTIYF
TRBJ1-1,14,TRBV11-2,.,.,TGTGCCAGCAGGCAGCCGGGCAGGGGTACTGAAGCTTTCTTT,CASRQPGRGTEAFF
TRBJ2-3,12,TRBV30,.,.,TGTGCCTGGAATCTAAACACAGATACGCAGTATTTT,CAWNLNTDTQYF
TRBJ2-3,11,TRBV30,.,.,TGTGCCTTGACCCAGGGCAATACGCAGTATTTT,CALTQGNTQYF
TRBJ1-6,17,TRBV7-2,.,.,TGTGCCAGCAGCCATGGCCCTTCCCAGGGTAGGATTTCACCCCTCCACTTT,CASSHGPSQGRISPLHF
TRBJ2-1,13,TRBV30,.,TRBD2,TGTGCCTGGAGAAACGGGAGGGACAATGAGCAGTTCTTC,CAWRNGRDNEQFF
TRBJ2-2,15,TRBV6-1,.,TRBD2,TGTGCCAGCAGTGTCGGGACTAGCGACACCGGGGAGCTGTTTTTT,CASSVGTSDTGELFF
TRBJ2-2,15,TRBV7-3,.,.,TGTGCCAGCAGCTTCAGTCCAGCGGGTACCGGGGAGCTGTTTTTT,CASSFSPAGTGELFF
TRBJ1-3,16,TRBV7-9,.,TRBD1,TGTGCCAGCAGCCCCCGGACAGGGCAAGTCGGAAACACCATATATTTT,CASSPRTGQVGNTIYF
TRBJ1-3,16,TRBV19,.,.,TGTGCCAGTAGTATAGGCAGAAAAAGCTCTGGAAACACCATATATTTT,CASSIGRKSSGNTIYF
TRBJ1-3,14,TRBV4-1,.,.,TGCGCCAGCAGCCAATATGTCGGTAGTGACACCATATATTTT,CASSQYVGSDTIYF
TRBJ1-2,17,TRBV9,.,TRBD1,TGTGCCAGCAGCGTAAGGGACAGGTCCATCCCTAACTATGGCTACACCTTC,CASSVRDRSIPNYGYTF
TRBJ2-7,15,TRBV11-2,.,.,TGTGCCAGCAGCTTAGTAGGCTCTAGTTTTGGCGAGCAGTACTTC,CASSLVGSSFGEQYF
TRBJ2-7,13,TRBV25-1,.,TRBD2,TGTGCCAGCAAAGCGGGAGGTTACTACGAGCAGTACTTC,CASKAGGYYEQYF
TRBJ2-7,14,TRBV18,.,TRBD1,TGTGCCAGCTCGCCGGGACAGGCTCCGCCCGAGCAGTACTTC,CASSPGQAPPEQYF